This TCR beta chain was found in a study of blood T cells in healthy people across ages. Isolated per sample were at least 6 million PBMCs. Study-wide results and limits: Fewer expanded clones and more diversity marked long-lived versus aged donors.

As for this clonotype: What it binds is not known.

With 8 bases removed from V and 4 bases from J, the gap between germline ends came to 12 bases. The CDR3 has 14 residues. Germline CDR1 reads SNHLY; CDR2 reads FYNNEI. Primers used in a second PCR of roughly 7 to 11 cycles were a sample-barcoded 5' primer and a J-beta primer mix. TCRdb re-called the 5' RACE reads through MiXCR, storing one row per CDR3 protein. The table records some 1.7 million distinct CDR3 sequences, roughly 27% of them present only once. Material for sequencing was blood. V gene TRBV2 combines with J gene TRBJ2-6, with no clear D. The clonotype originates from a woman aged 30 to 39 in good health. The CDR3 is CASEKSPGANVLTF. The CDR3 nucleotides read TGTGCCAGCGAAAAAAGTCCCGGGGCCAACGTCCTGACTTTC. Full variable domain (remainder filled in from reference TRBV2 and TRBJ2-6): EPEVTQTPSHQVTQMGQEVILRCVPISNHLYFYWYRQILGQKVEFLVSFYNNEISEKSEIFDDQFSVERPDGSNFTLKIRSTKLEDSAMYFCASEKSPGANVLTFGAGSRLTVL.